What follows describes a single TCR beta chain. The data originate from a study of blood T cell repertoires in COVID-19. Germline loops: CDR1 LNHDA, CDR2 SQIVND (reference sequence). The CDR3 contains 15 residues. V lost 5 bases and J lost 6; bases outside the gene matches: 8. The protocol was immunoSEQ multiplex PCR, while the TCRdb copy is restricted to in-frame clones and leaves out a portion. Of approximately 280,000 clones listed, 65% to 90% are singletons. The source material was peripheral blood. V gene TRBV19 combines with J gene TRBJ1-5; 9 bases fit TRBD1. The TCR comes from a man in his forties or fifties with active or convalescent COVID-19. The CDR3 DNA sequence: TGTGCCAGTAGTCTCCGGGACAGGGAGGGTCAGCCCCAGCATTTT. Protein: CASSLRDREGQPQHF.